This TCR beta chain was found in a study of T cells expressing NK-cell markers. Study-level findings and limits: These clonotypes additionally ranked first within the CD3+CD56-NKG2C+ fraction of a few donors.

Of note for this clonotype: Its antigen is as yet unknown.

Germline CDR1 is SGDLS and CDR2 is YYNGEE. The CDR3 totals 13 residues. TCRdb re-called the 5' RACE reads; one entry per CDR3 protein, DNA not given. Its table records 25,000 to 35,000 distinct CDR3 sequences. This clonotype was sampled from a woman between 18 and 69 years old in good health. The rearrangement uses TRBV9 and TRBJ1-2; the TCRdb call, TRBD1, lacks DNA for checking. The sequenced sample consisted of blood T cells: a sorted CD56 or NKG2C T cell subset, CD4+ or CD8+ T cells, or bulk PBMC T cells (not recorded which). CDR3 residues: CASRTGINYGYTF.